Below are 8 T cell receptor beta chains sequenced from a single sample in a study of T cell responses to AZD1222 COVID-19 vaccine. The method was immunoSEQ multiplex PCR; TCRdb's version includes in-frame clones alone and lacks a portion of them. This table has some 130,000 clones, about 89% appearing once. The sequences come from peripheral blood, collected on day 0 of AZD1222 vaccination. The receptors shown here come from an adult in good health.

The genes are TRBV18 and TRBJ1-1; D is unclear. Trimming left V 6 bases short and J 1 base short, with 12 bases between. The CDR3 spans 14 residues. Germline assignment: CDR1 KGHSH and CDR2 LQKENI. The CDR3 DNA reads as TGTGCCAGCTCCCCGGCGGTCGGGAACACTGAAGCTTTCTTT. Translation: CASSPAVGNTEAFF.

This chain joins TRBV5-6 and TRBJ1-2, with a possible D match to TRBD1 (5 bases). Between the trimmed V and J ends, which lost 3 bases and 4 bases, there was a span of 13 bases. Germline CDR1 is SGHDT and CDR2 is YYEEEE. The CDR3 consists of 14 residues. The CDR3 region has the DNA TGTGCCAGCAGCTCGGCGGGGGGAGGCTATGGCTACACCTTC. Translated, it gives CASSSAGGGYGYTF.

The genes are TRBV7-8 and TRBJ1-5, with D uncertain. The CDR3 extends over 14 amino acids. Germline values: CDR1 SGHVS, CDR2 FQNEAQ. The germline V and J ends were trimmed by 1 base and 5 bases, with 9 bases remaining between them. The DNA of the CDR3 is TGTGCCAGCAGCTTAGAGACTGGGGATCAGCCCCAGCATTTT. Residues: CASSLETGDQPQHF.

This chain uses TRBV15 with TRBJ2-2, with 7 bases aligning to TRBD2. CDR1 is LNHNV, CDR2 YYDKDF, per germline (reference sequence). The V gene end was trimmed by 0 bases and the J gene end by 4 bases; junction bases not matched to a gene: 8. This CDR3 has 17 amino acids. The CDR3 is CATSRDWSSGRTGELFF. CDR3 DNA: TGTGCCACCAGCAGAGATTGGAGTAGCGGGCGCACCGGGGAGCTGTTTTTT.

For the CDR3, the DNA is TGTGCCAGCAGCTTTGGGACAGTCCAAGATACGCAGTATTTT. Protein sequence: CASSFGTVQDTQYF. This chain uses TRBV7-9 with TRBJ2-3, with 7 positions matching TRBD1. The length of the CDR3 is 14 residues. Trimming cost V 3 bases and J 5 bases; bases outside gene matches: 5. The V gene's germline CDR1 is SEHNR and CDR2 FQNEAQ (reference sequence).

This chain links TRBV12-3 or TRBV12-4 with TRBJ2-1, with TRBD1 matching 9 bases. This CDR3 has 13 amino acids. V dropped 4 bases and J dropped 10; count of bases not matched to a gene: 5. The CDR3 region is CASSYRGQGEQFF. CDR3 DNA sequence: TGTGCCAGCAGTTACAGGGGACAGGGCGAGCAGTTCTTC.

The chain has TRBV29-1 and TRBJ2-3; 7 bases agree with TRBD2. Trimming cost V 7 bases and J 0 bases; bases outside gene matches: 7. The germline V gene encodes CDR1 SQVTM and CDR2 ANQGSEA. This CDR3 is built from 14 residues. CDR3: CSAGGLTSTDTQYF. CDR3 in DNA: TGCAGCGCGGGGGGACTGACTAGCACAGATACGCAGTATTTT.

This CDR3 reads CASSENWDYGYTF. The DNA for the CDR3 is TGCGCCAGCAGTGAGAATTGGGACTATGGCTACACCTTC. V usage is TRBV10-1 and J usage is TRBJ1-2, with D hard to call. CDR3 length: 13 residues. Trimming pared 2 bases from V and 3 bases from J, leaving 7 bases between. The V gene's germline CDR1 is WNHNN and CDR2 SYGVQD (reference sequence).